The rows below give T cell receptor beta chains drawn from one sample of a study of CD8 T cells in ankylosing spondylitis. TCRdb ran MiXCR on the 5' RACE reads and lists one entry per CDR3 protein. This sample yields hundreds of thousands of distinct CDR3 sequences, of which roughly 13% are seen a single time; under 7.5% belongs to the top ten. The sequenced sample consisted of blood, either unsorted or a sorted T cell fraction (not recorded which). The origin of the receptors is a male donor with ankylosing spondylitis. CDR3s include the opening cysteine and the closing phenylalanine or tryptophan. D genes are given only for firm matches. The size of a clone is reported for some rows only, either as once, few or many, or as a class for expanded clones.

j_call v_call clone_size d_call cdr3_aa cdr3_nt
TRBJ2-5 TRBV5-5 - - CASSQSLGTTQETQYF TGTGCCAGCAGCCAATCGCTCGGGACGACCCAAGAGACCCAGTACTTC
TRBJ2-3 TRBV7-8 - - CASSLGLQNTQYF TGTGCCAGCAGCTTAGGTCTTCAGAATACGCAGTATTTT
TRBJ2-1 TRBV24-1 few - CATRNSTEEQFF TGTGCCACCAGAAATAGCACGGAGGAGCAGTTCTTC
TRBJ2-1 TRBV5-1 - TRBD2 CASSIPTSALEQFF TGCGCCAGCAGCATCCCGACTAGCGCTCTTGAGCAGTTCTTC
TRBJ2-3 TRBV24-1 - - CATSGSSFTDTQYF TGTGCCACCAGTGGTTCCAGCTTCACAGATACGCAGTATTTT
TRBJ2-1 TRBV20-1 - TRBD1 CSARWDRGYNEQFF TGCAGTGCTAGATGGGACAGGGGCTACAATGAGCAGTTCTTC
TRBJ2-7 TRBV20-1 many TRBD2 CSARDTSVGREWYEQYF TGCAGTGCTAGAGATACCTCCGTTGGGCGGGAGTGGTACGAGCAGTACTTC
TRBJ1-4 TRBV3-1 - TRBD1 CASRRQGLGKLFF TGTGCCAGCAGGCGACAGGGGCTGGGAAAACTGTTTTTT
TRBJ1-1 TRBV7-2 few - CASSPRRTEAFF TGTGCCAGCAGCCCGCGGAGGACTGAAGCTTTCTTT
TRBJ2-5 TRBV7-9 few - CASSPREHWETQYF TGTGCCAGCAGCCCCCGGGAACACTGGGAGACCCAGTACTTC
TRBJ2-3 TRBV29-1 few - CSVVLVGDTQYF TGCAGCGTTGTTCTAGTCGGCGATACGCAGTATTTT
TRBJ2-1 TRBV29-1 many TRBD2 CSVEEKGLVYNEQFF TGCAGCGTTGAAGAGAAGGGACTAGTTTACAATGAGCAGTTCTTC
TRBJ1-2 TRBV20-1 many TRBD1 CSARQGVGGYTF TGCAGTGCCAGACAGGGGGTAGGTGGCTACACCTTC
TRBJ2-5 TRBV3-1 - TRBD2 CASSHQARASGTQYF TGTGCCAGCAGCCACCAAGCCCGTGCTAGCGGGACCCAGTACTTC
TRBJ2-2 TRBV29-1 few TRBD1 CSVAPPGQGVGTGELFF TGCAGCGTTGCCCCCCCGGGACAGGGGGTGGGCACCGGGGAGCTGTTTTTT
TRBJ1-1 TRBV3-1 many - CASSPRGMARRGTEAFF TGTGCCAGCAGCCCCAGGGGAATGGCTCGCAGGGGCACTGAAGCTTTCTTT
TRBJ2-2 TRBV20-1 - TRBD2 CSAFHHPGRGGEGLFF TGCAGTGCTTTTCACCACCCTGGACGGGGGGGTGAGGGGCTGTTTTTT
TRBJ2-1 TRBV7-9 few - CASSPRQGGDNEQFF TGTGCCAGCAGCCCTAGACAGGGAGGTGACAATGAGCAGTTCTTC
TRBJ2-5 TRBV3-1 - - CASSPGLDPGGTQYF TGTGCCAGCAGCCCCGGACTCGATCCCGGAGGGACCCAGTACTTC
TRBJ2-7 TRBV10-3 many TRBD1 CAISESTGGKSYEQYF TGTGCCATCAGTGAGTCGACAGGGGGAAAGTCCTACGAGCAGTACTTC
TRBJ1-1 TRBV12-3/TRBV12-4 few - CASISGAANTEAFF TGTGCCAGCATCTCAGGAGCTGCGAACACTGAAGCTTTCTTT
TRBJ2-3 TRBV5-1 few TRBD1 CASSLRTGGDTQYF TGCGCCAGCAGCTTGCGGACAGGGGGCGATACGCAGTATTTT
TRBJ1-1 TRBV10-1 few - CASSKTGGTEAFF TGCGCCAGCAGCAAAACCGGGGGCACCGAAGCTTTCTTT
TRBJ1-1 TRBV20-1 few - CITGDENTEAFF TGCATTACGGGGGATGAGAACACTGAAGCTTTCTTT
TRBJ1-2 TRBV20-1 - - CSAREGTSSPLYGYTF TGCAGTGCTAGGGAGGGAACCTCAAGCCCTCTATATGGCTACACCTTC
TRBJ2-1 TRBV12-3/TRBV12-4 many TRBD1 CASTGTGEHNEQFF TGTGCCAGCACCGGGACAGGGGAACACAATGAGCAGTTCTTC
TRBJ2-2 TRBV24-1 many - CATSAVGGGTGELFF TGTGCCACCAGCGCTGTGGGTGGCGGCACCGGGGAGCTGTTTTTT
TRBJ2-3 TRBV20-1 few - CSASRPADTQYF TGCAGTGCTTCCAGGCCCGCAGATACGCAGTATTTT
TRBJ2-7 TRBV20-1 many TRBD2 CSARPSGRVEQYF TGCAGTGCTAGGCCCAGCGGGAGGGTTGAGCAGTACTTC
TRBJ2-1 TRBV3-1 many - CASSPDLYSSYNEQFF TGTGCCAGCAGCCCGGACTTGTATTCCTCCTACAATGAGCAGTTCTTC
TRBJ1-6 TRBV14 - TRBD1 CASSSRDRPNSPLHF TGTGCCAGCAGCTCCCGGGACAGGCCTAATTCACCCCTCCACTTT
TRBJ1-5 TRBV5-1 many - CASSPGAASNQPQHF TGCGCCAGCAGCCCCGGAGCAGCTAGCAATCAGCCCCAGCATTTT